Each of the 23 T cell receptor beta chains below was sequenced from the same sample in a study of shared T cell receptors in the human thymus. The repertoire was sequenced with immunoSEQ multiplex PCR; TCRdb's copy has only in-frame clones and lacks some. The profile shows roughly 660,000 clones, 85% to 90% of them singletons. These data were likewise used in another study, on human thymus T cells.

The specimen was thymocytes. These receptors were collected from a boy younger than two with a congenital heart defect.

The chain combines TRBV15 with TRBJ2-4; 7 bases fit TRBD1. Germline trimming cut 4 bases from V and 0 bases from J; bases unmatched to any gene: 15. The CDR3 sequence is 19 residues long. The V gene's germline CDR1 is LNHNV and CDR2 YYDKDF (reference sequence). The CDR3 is CATSKGQPWGALAKNIQYF. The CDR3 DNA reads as TGTGCCACCAGCAAGGGACAGCCCTGGGGTGCCTTAGCCAAAAACATTCAGTACTTC.

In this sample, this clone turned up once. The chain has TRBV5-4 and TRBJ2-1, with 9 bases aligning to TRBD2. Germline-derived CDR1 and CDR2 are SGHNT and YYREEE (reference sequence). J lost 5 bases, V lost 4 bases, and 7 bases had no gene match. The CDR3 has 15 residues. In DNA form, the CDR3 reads TGTGCCAGCAGCGATCTAGCGGGAAGGGACAATGAGCAGTTCTTC. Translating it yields CASSDLAGRDNEQFF. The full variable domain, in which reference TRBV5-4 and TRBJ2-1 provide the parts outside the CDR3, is ETGVTQSPTHLIKTRGQQVTLRCSSQSGHNTVSWYQQALGQGPQFIFQYYREEENGRGNFPPRFSGLQFPNYSSELNVNALELDDSALYLCASSDLAGRDNEQFFGPGTRLTVL.

CDR3 in DNA: TGTGCTAGTGGTTTGCCCACTAGCGGGAGGGCGAACACCGGGGAGCTGTTTTTT. Translation: CASGLPTSGRANTGELFF. This chain uses TRBV12-5 with TRBJ2-2; TRBD2 aligns across 13 bases. The CDR3 loop spans 18 amino acids. Looked up from germline, CDR1 is LGHNT and CDR2 is FRNRAP. V was clipped by 2 bases and J by 0 bases; unmatched bases: 3.

The CDR3 here is CAVMTVMNTEAFF. The CDR3 nucleotides read TGTGCCGTCATGACAGTGATGAACACTGAAGCTTTCTTT. V is TRBV10-3 and J is TRBJ1-1; perhaps TRBD1 as D (5 bases). V dropped 11 bases and J dropped 0 bases, with 13 bases sitting between them. CDR1 is ENHRY and CDR2 is SYGVKD in the germline V gene. The CDR3 totals 13 residues.

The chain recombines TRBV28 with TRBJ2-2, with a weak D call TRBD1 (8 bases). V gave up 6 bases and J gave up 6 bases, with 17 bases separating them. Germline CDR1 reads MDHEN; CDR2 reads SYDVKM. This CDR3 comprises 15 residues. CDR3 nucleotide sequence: TGTGCCAGCAGGCGCAACAGGGGGGGGCCCGGGGAGCTGTTTTTT. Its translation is CASRRNRGGPGELFF.

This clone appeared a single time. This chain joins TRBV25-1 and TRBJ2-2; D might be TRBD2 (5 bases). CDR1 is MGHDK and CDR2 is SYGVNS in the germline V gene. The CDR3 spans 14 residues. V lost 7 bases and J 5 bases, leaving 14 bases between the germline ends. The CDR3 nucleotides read TGTGCCAGCAATGAGGGAGAGAGGACCGGGGAGCTGTTTTTT. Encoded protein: CASNEGERTGELFF.

The CDR3 protein is CASSQDGASGSMGSYNEQFF. DNA of the CDR3: TGCGCCAGCAGCCAAGATGGGGCCAGCGGGAGTATGGGCTCCTACAATGAGCAGTTCTTC. This chain links TRBV4-1 with TRBJ2-1; TRBD2 agrees at 8 bases. The V segment lost 0 bases and the J segment 0 bases; nucleotides outside the gene matches: 13. Germline assignment: CDR1 MGHRA and CDR2 YSYEKL. The CDR3 spans 20 residues.

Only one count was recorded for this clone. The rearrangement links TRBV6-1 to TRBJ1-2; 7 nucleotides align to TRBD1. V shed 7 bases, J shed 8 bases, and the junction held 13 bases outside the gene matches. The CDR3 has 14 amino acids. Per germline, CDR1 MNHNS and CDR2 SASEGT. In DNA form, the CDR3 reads TGTGCCAGCAAGATGACAGGACAGGTGGCCGGCTACACCTTC. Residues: CASKMTGQVAGYTF.

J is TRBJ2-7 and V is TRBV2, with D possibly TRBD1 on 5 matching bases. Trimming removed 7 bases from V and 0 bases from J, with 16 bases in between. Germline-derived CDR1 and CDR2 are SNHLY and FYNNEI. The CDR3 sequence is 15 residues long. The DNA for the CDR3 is TGTGCCAGCAAGGGGTGGCAGGCGAGCTCCTACGAGCAGTACTTC. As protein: CASKGWQASSYEQYF. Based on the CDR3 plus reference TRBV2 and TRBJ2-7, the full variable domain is EPEVTQTPSHQVTQMGQEVILRCVPISNHLYFYWYRQILGQKVEFLVSFYNNEISEKSEIFDDQFSVERPDGSNFTLKIRSTKLEDSAMYFCASKGWQASSYEQYFGPGTRLTVT.

CDR3 amino acids: CASGWVHRGLTDTQYF. In nucleotides, the CDR3 is TGTGCCAGTGGTTGGGTCCACAGGGGGCTGACAGATACGCAGTATTTT. V usage is TRBV19 and J usage is TRBJ2-3, with 9 bases matching TRBD1. The V segment lost 8 bases and the J segment 3 bases; nucleotides outside the gene matches: 12. Germline CDR1 reads LNHDA; CDR2 reads SQIVND (reference sequence). This CDR3 has 16 amino acids.

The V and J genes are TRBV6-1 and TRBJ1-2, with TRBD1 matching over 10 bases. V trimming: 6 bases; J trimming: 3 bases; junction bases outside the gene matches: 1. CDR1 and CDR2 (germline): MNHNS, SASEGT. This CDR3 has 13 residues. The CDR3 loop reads CASRGTGDYGYTF. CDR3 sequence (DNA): TGTGCCAGCAGGGGGACAGGGGACTATGGCTACACCTTC.

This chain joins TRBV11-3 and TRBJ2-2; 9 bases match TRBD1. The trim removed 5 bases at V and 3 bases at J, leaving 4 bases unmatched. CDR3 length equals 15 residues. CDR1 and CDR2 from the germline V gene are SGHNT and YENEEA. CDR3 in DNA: TGTGCCAGCAGCGAGACAGGGGGGGACACCGGGGAGCTGTTTTTT. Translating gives CASSETGGDTGELFF.

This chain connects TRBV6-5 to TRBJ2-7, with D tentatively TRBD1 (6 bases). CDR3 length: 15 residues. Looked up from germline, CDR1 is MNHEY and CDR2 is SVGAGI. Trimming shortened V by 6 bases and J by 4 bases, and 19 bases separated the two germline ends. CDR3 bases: TGTGCCAGCAGAACCCTCAGGGGTAAGGAATACGAGCAGTACTTC. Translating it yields CASRTLRGKEYEQYF.

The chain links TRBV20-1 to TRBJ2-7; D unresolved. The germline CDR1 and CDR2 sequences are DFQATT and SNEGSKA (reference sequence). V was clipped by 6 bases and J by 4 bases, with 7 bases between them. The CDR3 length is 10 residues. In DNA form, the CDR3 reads TGCAGTGCGGAGCGTTACGAGCAGTACTTC. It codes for CSAERYEQYF.

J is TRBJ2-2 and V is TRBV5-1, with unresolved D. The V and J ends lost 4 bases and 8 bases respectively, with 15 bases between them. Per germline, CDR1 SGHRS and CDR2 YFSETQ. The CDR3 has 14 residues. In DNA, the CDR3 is TGCGCCAGCAGCCCCTACCTGGAGAGGGGGGAGCTGTTTTTT. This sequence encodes CASSPYLERGELFF. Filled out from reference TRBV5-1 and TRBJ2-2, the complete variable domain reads KAGVTQTPRYLIKTRGQQVTLSCSPISGHRSVSWYQQTPGQGLQFLFEYFSETQRNKGNFPGRFSGRQFSNSRSEMNVSTLELGDSALYLCASSPYLERGELFFGEGSRLTVL.

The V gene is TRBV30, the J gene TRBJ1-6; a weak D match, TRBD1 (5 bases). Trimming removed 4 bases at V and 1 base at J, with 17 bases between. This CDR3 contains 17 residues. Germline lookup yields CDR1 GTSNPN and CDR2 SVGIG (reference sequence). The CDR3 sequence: CAWNHGGVRSYNSPLHF. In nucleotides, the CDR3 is TGTGCCTGGAATCACGGGGGGGTGAGGTCCTATAATTCACCCCTCCACTTT.

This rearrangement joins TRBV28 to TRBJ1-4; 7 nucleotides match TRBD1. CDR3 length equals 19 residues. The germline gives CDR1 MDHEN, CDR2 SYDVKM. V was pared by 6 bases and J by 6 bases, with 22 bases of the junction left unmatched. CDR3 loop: CASSSGRDRSALGDEKLFF. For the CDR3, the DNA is TGTGCCAGCAGCTCTGGAAGGGACAGATCCGCCCTGGGGGATGAAAAACTGTTTTTT.

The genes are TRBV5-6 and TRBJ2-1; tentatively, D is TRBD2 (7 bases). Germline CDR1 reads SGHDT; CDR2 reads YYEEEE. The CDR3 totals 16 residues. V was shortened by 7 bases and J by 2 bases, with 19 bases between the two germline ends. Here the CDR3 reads CASRRGRGGAYNEQFF. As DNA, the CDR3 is TGTGCCAGCCGGAGGGGGAGGGGAGGGGCCTACAATGAGCAGTTCTTC.

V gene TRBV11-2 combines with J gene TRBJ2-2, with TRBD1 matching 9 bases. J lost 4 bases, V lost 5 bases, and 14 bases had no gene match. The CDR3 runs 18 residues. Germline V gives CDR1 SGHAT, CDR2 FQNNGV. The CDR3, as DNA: TGTGCCAGCAGCCCCCTTTCGGGACAGGGCGTTTTCACCGGGGAGCTGTTTTTT. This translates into CASSPLSGQGVFTGELFF.

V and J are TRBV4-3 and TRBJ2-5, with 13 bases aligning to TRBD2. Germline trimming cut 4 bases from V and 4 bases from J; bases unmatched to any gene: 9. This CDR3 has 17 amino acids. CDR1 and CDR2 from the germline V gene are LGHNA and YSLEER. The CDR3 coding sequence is TGCGCCAGCAGCCTGGGACTAGCGGGATTTGCTGGAGAGACCCAGTACTTC. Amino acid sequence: CASSLGLAGFAGETQYF.

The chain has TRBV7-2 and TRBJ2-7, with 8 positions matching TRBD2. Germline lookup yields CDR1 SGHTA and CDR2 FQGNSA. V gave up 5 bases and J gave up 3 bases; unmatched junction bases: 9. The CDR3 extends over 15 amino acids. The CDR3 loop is CASSPDLAGLYEQYF. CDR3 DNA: TGTGCCAGCAGCCCCGATCTAGCGGGCCTCTACGAGCAGTACTTC.

The DNA of the CDR3 is TGTGCCAGCAGTGATTTAGGACAGGGGAGAAACGAGCAGTACTTC. Translation gives CASSDLGQGRNEQYF. The genes are TRBV2 and TRBJ2-7, with 9 bases identical to TRBD1. The CDR3 runs to 15 residues. Unmatched junction bases numbered 8, after V lost 3 bases and J lost 5 bases. Germline V gene sequence: CDR1 SNHLY, CDR2 FYNNEI.

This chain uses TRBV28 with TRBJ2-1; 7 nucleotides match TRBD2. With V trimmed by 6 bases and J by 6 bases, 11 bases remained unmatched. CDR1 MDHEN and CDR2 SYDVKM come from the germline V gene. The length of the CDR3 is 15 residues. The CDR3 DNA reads TGTGCCAGCAGCCCGACTAGCCTGTTTTCCAATGAGCAGTTCTTC. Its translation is CASSPTSLFSNEQFF.